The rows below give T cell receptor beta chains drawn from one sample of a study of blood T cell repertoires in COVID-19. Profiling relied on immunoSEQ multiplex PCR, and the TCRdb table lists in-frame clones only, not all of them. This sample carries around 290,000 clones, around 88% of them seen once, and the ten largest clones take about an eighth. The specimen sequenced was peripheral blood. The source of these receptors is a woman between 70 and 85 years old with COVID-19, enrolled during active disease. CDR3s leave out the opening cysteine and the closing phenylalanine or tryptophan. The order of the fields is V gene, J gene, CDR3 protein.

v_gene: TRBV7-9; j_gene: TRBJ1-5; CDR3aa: ASTRGTRLSWYQPQH
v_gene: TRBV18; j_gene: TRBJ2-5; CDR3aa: ASSPDRETQY
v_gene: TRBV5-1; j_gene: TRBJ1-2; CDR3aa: ASSVLPVTGDQNYGYT
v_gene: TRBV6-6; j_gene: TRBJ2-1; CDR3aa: ASRTGLAGGDEQF
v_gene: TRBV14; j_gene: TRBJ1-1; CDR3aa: ASSQVGRREAF
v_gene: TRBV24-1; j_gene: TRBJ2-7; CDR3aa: ATSDTGTGGYEQY
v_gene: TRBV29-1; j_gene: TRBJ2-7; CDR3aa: SVTEGGGDEQY
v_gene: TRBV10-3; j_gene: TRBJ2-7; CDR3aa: ATRPGGGEQY
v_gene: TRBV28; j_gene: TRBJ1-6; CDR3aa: ASTITDNSPLH
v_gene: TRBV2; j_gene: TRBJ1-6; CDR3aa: ASSESIANSPLH
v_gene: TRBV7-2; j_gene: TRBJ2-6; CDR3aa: ASSLSPATGANVLT